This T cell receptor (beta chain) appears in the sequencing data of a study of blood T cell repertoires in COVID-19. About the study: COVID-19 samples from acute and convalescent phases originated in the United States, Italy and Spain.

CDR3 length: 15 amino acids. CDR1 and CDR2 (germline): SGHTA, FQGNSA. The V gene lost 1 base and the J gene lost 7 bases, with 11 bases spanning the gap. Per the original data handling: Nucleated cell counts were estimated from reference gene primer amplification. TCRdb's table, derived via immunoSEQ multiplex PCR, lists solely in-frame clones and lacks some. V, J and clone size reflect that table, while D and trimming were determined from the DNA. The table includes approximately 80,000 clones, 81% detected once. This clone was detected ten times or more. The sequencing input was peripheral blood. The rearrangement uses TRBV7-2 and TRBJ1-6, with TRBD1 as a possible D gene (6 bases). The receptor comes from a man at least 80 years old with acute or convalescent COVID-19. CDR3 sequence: CASSLGAGANSPLHF. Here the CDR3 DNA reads TGTGCCAGCAGCTTAGGTGCAGGGGCCAATTCACCCCTCCACTTT.